The 14 T cell receptor beta chains below all came from one sample that was sequenced in a study (dated by TCRdb to between 2014 and 2016). Libraries were made using 5' RACE. Sequencer: Illumina MiSeq. TCRdb reanalyzed the raw reads on its own, using fastp at Q25 for trimming and MiXCR for clone calling, and kept in-frame beta chains. Records with the same CDR3 protein are collapsed into one entry carrying the most frequent genes and DNA. The sample table contains roughly 64,000 distinct CDR3 sequences; only one count was recorded for 20% to 25% of them. Of the sample, 2.5% to 3% falls within the top ten clones. The sample taken for sequencing was memory CD4+ T cells sorted from a lymph node. The cell subset or site label here, explained by the study, means: memory CD4+ T cells, CD4+CD45RO+CD25-. Receptors were obtained from a female donor with breast cancer.

In its sample, this clonotype was seen many times. The chain joins TRBV6-1 to TRBJ2-7; 9 nucleotides line up with TRBD2. V shed 3 bases, J shed 2 bases, and the junction held 5 bases outside the gene matches. The CDR3 spans 15 residues. The V gene's germline CDR1 is MNHNS and CDR2 SASEGT. CDR3 sequence: CASSDMGLAPYEQYF. The CDR3 DNA is TGTGCCAGCAGTGACATGGGACTAGCTCCCTACGAGCAGTACTTC.

This clonotype has ten or more counts. J is TRBJ2-5 and V is TRBV5-1, with D unclear. This CDR3 contains 11 residues. The V and J ends lost 5 bases and 2 bases respectively, with 4 bases between them. The germline V gene encodes CDR1 SGHRS and CDR2 YFSETQ. The CDR3: CASRVQETQYF. The CDR3 DNA reads as TGCGCCAGCAGGGTTCAAGAGACCCAGTACTTC.

Here the CDR3 reads CASSLATPEQYF. The DNA of the CDR3 is TGTGCCAGCAGTTTAGCGACCCCCGAGCAGTACTTC. The chain is built from TRBV12-3 or TRBV12-4 and TRBJ2-7; no definite D call. This CDR3 has 12 amino acids. The V and J ends lost 0 bases and 6 bases respectively, with 6 bases between them.

The chain uses TRBV18 and TRBJ2-2, with D possibly being TRBD2 (6 bases). Germline lookup yields CDR1 KGHSH and CDR2 LQKENI. Trimming removed 3 bases from V and 2 bases from J, with 10 bases in between. This CDR3 has 15 residues. The CDR3 bases are TGTGCCAGCTCACCCCGGGACTTAAACACCGGGGAGCTGTTTTTT. It translates to CASSPRDLNTGELFF.

The J gene is TRBJ2-1, the V gene TRBV9; TRBD2 aligns across 9 bases. The CDR3 length is 14 residues. V dropped 4 bases and J dropped 4; count of bases not matched to a gene: 3. CDR1 is SGDLS, CDR2 YYNGEE, per germline. The CDR3 nucleotides read TGTGCCAGCAGCATGCGGGAGGGGTACAATGAGCAGTTCTTC. It yields the protein CASSMREGYNEQFF.

The chain uses TRBV29-1 and TRBJ1-1; perhaps TRBD1 as D (5 bases). Trimming stripped 5 bases from V and 1 base from J, with 11 bases between. Germline values: CDR1 SQVTM, CDR2 ANQGSEA. The CDR3 extends over 13 amino acids. The CDR3 nucleotides are TGCAGCGTTCGGGGACGGCGGAACACTGAAGCTTTCTTT. Translated, it gives CSVRGRRNTEAFF.

This clonotype was picked up many times. CDR3: CASIPIAGGRSDTEAFF. In nucleotides, the CDR3 is TGTGCCAGCATCCCGATCGCGGGGGGAAGGTCGGACACTGAAGCTTTCTTT. This chain connects TRBV28 to TRBJ1-1, with D possibly being TRBD1 (5 bases). Trimming left V 7 bases short and J 3 bases short, with 24 bases between. The CDR3 is made up of 17 amino acids. The germline V gene has CDR1 MDHEN and CDR2 SYDVKM. Variable domain in full (rest from reference TRBV28 and TRBJ1-1): DVKVTQSSRYLVKRTGEKVFLECVQDMDHENMFWYRQDPGLGLRLIYFSYDVKMKEKGDIPEGYSVSREKKERFSLILESASTNQTSMYLCASIPIAGGRSDTEAFFGQGTRLTVV.

The sample holds many counts of this clonotype. The chain combines TRBV6-5 with TRBJ2-5, with D hard to call. Germline V CDR1 and CDR2: MNHEY, SVGAGI. CDR3 size: 14 residues. V was clipped by 6 bases and J by 2 bases, with 13 bases between them. The CDR3 reads CASRLSWSQETQYF. The CDR3 nucleotides are TGTGCCAGCAGACTTAGTTGGTCGCAAGAGACCCAGTACTTC.

The V gene is TRBV20-1, the J gene TRBJ2-3; 7 bases map to TRBD2. J was trimmed by 3 bases and V by 5 bases; bases with no gene match: 11. This CDR3 region has 15 residues. The germline V gene has CDR1 DFQATT and CDR2 SNEGSKA (reference sequence). CDR3 sequence: CSAPATSAITDTQYF. The DNA of the CDR3 is TGCAGTGCTCCGGCTACTAGCGCCATTACAGATACGCAGTATTTT.

The CDR3 loop reads CSARDLSGRGDEQFF. Written as DNA, the CDR3 is TGCAGTGCTAGAGATTTGAGCGGGAGGGGGGATGAGCAGTTCTTC. This chain joins TRBV20-1 and TRBJ2-1; 10 positions match TRBD2. V gave up 0 bases and J gave up 8 bases; unmatched junction bases: 7. The CDR3 contains 15 residues. Germline-derived CDR1 and CDR2 are DFQATT and SNEGSKA (reference sequence).

The table lists this clonotype with many counts. The V gene is TRBV6-1, the J gene TRBJ2-3; 12 positions match TRBD1. The germline V gene encodes CDR1 MNHNS and CDR2 SASEGT. Trimming cost V 4 bases and J 1 base; bases outside gene matches: 12. The CDR3 is made up of 19 amino acids. The CDR3 DNA sequence: TGTGCCAGCAGTGTACCTCCGGGACAGGGGGCCCCGGGCACAGATACGCAGTATTTT. It translates to CASSVPPGQGAPGTDTQYF.

This clonotype appeared a few times. The gene calls are TRBV5-1 and TRBJ2-1, with TRBD2 identical over 8 bases. Trimming at V came to 0 bases and at J to 6 bases, leaving 5 bases not matched to a gene. This CDR3 has 15 amino acids. Germline loops: CDR1 SGHRS, CDR2 YFSETQ. The CDR3 coding sequence is TGCGCCAGCAGCTTGGATAGGCTAGCGGGCAATGAGCAGTTCTTC. The encoded protein is CASSLDRLAGNEQFF.

With regard to this clonotype: A single base separates this from a much larger clone, so it may be a read error. The chain has TRBV6-5 and TRBJ1-2, with 11 positions matching TRBD1. The CDR3 covers 17 residues. CDR1 is MNHEY, CDR2 SVGAGI, per germline. V was clipped by 2 bases and J by 3 bases; unmatched bases: 8. CDR3 in DNA: TGTGCCAGCAGTTACCAGGGACAGGGGGGGTCTGACTATGGCTACACCTTC. It is translated as CASSYQGQGGSDYGYTF.

Here the CDR3 reads CSVRTGGGTEAFF. CDR3 nucleotides: TGCAGCGTTCGGACAGGGGGCGGCACTGAAGCTTTCTTT. This chain uses TRBV29-1 with TRBJ1-1; TRBD1 matches at 11 bases. CDR3 size: 13 residues. After removal of 5 bases from V and 4 bases from J, the junction contained 3 bases not matched to a gene. Germline V gives CDR1 SQVTM, CDR2 ANQGSEA.